The 18 T cell receptor beta chains in this list originate from one sample, sequenced in a study of identical twins. TCRdb reanalysed the 5' RACE reads using MiXCR and keeps one entry per CDR3 protein. The sample lists 400,000 to 500,000 distinct CDR3 sequences; around an eighth were seen once. These data were also filed under a second study, of yellow fever vaccine responses in identical twins.

Material: CD4+ T cells sorted from blood. These receptors all come from a woman under 30 in good health.

The chain links TRBV3-1 to TRBJ2-7; D possibly corresponds to TRBD2 (6 bases). Germline values: CDR1 LGHDT, CDR2 YNNKEL (reference sequence). The germline V and J ends were trimmed by 11 bases and 3 bases, with 23 bases remaining between them. The CDR3 runs 15 residues. CDR3 residues: CASTQGYGGLYEQYF. CDR3 nucleotides: TGTGCCTCCACCCAAGGGTACGGGGGACTCTACGAGCAGTACTTC.

This clonotype has more than one count but fewer than ten. The chain employs TRBV5-1 and TRBJ2-1; D is ambiguous. Trimming took off 4 bases at V and 2 bases at J, with 16 bases between the two ends. This CDR3 contains 16 residues. CDR1 and CDR2 (germline): SGHRS, YFSETQ. The CDR3 DNA reads as TGCGCCAGCAGCCCATCACCGCGTGACACCTACAATGAGCAGTTCTTC. Translating gives CASSPSPRDTYNEQFF.

The chain is built from TRBV9 and TRBJ2-2; no reliable D call. The CDR3 is 13 residues long. V was cut by 0 bases and J by 8 bases, with 8 bases left in between. The germline gives CDR1 SGDLS, CDR2 YYNGEE. In DNA form, the CDR3 reads TGTGCCAGCAGCGTAGGAGATAGAGGGGAGCTGTTTTTT. Translating gives CASSVGDRGELFF. Combining the CDR3 with reference TRBV9 and TRBJ2-2 gives the whole variable domain DSGVTQTPKHLITATGQRVTLRCSPRSGDLSVYWYQQSLDQGLQFLIQYYNGEERAKGNILERFSAQQFPDLHSELNLSSLELGDSALYFCASSVGDRGELFFGEGSRLTVL.

This rearrangement joins TRBV10-3 to TRBJ2-7; the D is unclear. Germline V gene data show CDR1 as ENHRY and CDR2 as SYGVKD. V was pared by 4 bases and J by 4 bases, with 8 bases between. There are 12 residues in the CDR3. The CDR3 sequence is CAISGQEYEQYF. In DNA form, the CDR3 reads TGTGCCATCAGTGGGCAGGAATACGAGCAGTACTTC.

This clonotype was detected ten times or more. This chain joins TRBV12-3 or TRBV12-4 and TRBJ2-3; the D gene could be TRBD1 or TRBD2 (5 bases each). V lost 6 bases to trimming and J lost 2 bases, with 15 bases between them. The CDR3 has 15 amino acids. In DNA form, the CDR3 reads TGTGCCAGCAGCTTGGGGGTAACGGACACAGATACGCAGTATTTT. This gives the protein CASSLGVTDTDTQYF.

This chain links TRBV11-2 with TRBJ2-7; 7 bases are shared with TRBD2. V shed 4 bases and J 3 bases; nucleotides not matched to a gene: 12. CDR1 SGHAT and CDR2 FQNNGV come from the germline V gene. The CDR3 is 16 residues long. Written as DNA, the CDR3 is TGTGCCAGCAGCTCAGGTGGGGCTAGCGGCATCTACGAGCAGTACTTC. This gives the protein CASSSGGASGIYEQYF.

Regarding this clonotype: Its ends do not fully match the called genes, so a read error is possible. The rearrangement joins TRBV7-7 to TRBJ2-3; TRBD1 agrees at 9 bases. This CDR3 is built from 15 residues. Germline V gene lookup returns CDR1 SSHAT and CDR2 FNYEAQ (reference sequence). CDR3 sequence: CASSKDRGQGDTQYF. CDR3 sequence (DNA): TGTGCTAGCAGCAAGGACAGGGGCCAGGGAGATACGCAGTATTTT.

A few counts support this clonotype. The chain has TRBV6-2 or TRBV6-3 and TRBJ2-1; TRBD1 might be the D (6 bases). Germline V CDR1 and CDR2: MNHEY, SVGEGT. Between the trimmed V and J ends, which lost 6 bases and 7 bases, there was a span of 25 bases. The CDR3 has 17 residues. Here the CDR3 reads CASSLGTTGSPRNEQFF. Here the CDR3 DNA reads TGTGCCAGCAGCCTCGGGACCACAGGGTCCCCTAGAAATGAGCAGTTCTTC.

This rearrangement joins TRBV12-5 to TRBJ2-2; D is ambiguous. Germline V lookup: CDR1 LGHNT, CDR2 FRNRAP. V was shortened by 6 bases and J by 1 base, with 18 bases between the two germline ends. CDR3 size: 17 residues. This CDR3 reads CASGSSPPQKNTGELFF. CDR3 sequence (DNA): TGTGCTAGTGGGTCGTCGCCCCCACAGAAGAACACCGGGGAGCTGTTTTTT.

J is TRBJ2-7 and V is TRBV11-2, with a tentative D call TRBD2 (6 bases). V lost 5 bases to trimming and J lost 2 bases, with 13 bases between them. Germline CDR1 is SGHAT and CDR2 is FQNNGV. CDR3 length equals 14 residues. The CDR3 reads CASSIGLFTYEQYF. The CDR3 region has the DNA TGTGCCAGCAGCATCGGACTATTTACCTACGAGCAGTACTTC.

The sample holds many counts of this clonotype. The V and J genes are TRBV29-1 and TRBJ2-3; D is perhaps TRBD2 (6 bases). This CDR3 is 13 amino acids long. Trimming took off 7 bases at V and 1 base at J, with 12 bases between the two ends. The germline CDR1 and CDR2 sequences are SQVTM and ANQGSEA. Written as DNA, the CDR3 is TGCAGCGCCGACCAGCGGGGCACAGATACGCAGTATTTT. It is translated as CSADQRGTDTQYF.

Only a few counts were recorded for this clonotype. The J gene is TRBJ2-1, the V gene TRBV5-1, with a possible D match to TRBD1 (5 bases). Germline values: CDR1 SGHRS, CDR2 YFSETQ. There are 15 residues in the CDR3. V was shortened by 5 bases and J by 2 bases, with 14 bases between the two germline ends. The CDR3 DNA follows: TGCGCCAGCAGTTTCACCCAGGGCCCCTACAATGAGCAGTTCTTC. Its translation is CASSFTQGPYNEQFF.

This clonotype has only a few counts. This sequence joins TRBV18 and TRBJ2-5, with D uncertain. Germline V lookup: CDR1 KGHSH, CDR2 LQKENI. The CDR3 consists of 14 residues. V lost 4 bases and J 3 bases, leaving 12 bases between the germline ends. The CDR3 DNA follows: TGTGCCAGCTCACAACAGTACTCCAAAGAGACCCAGTACTTC. It codes for CASSQQYSKETQYF.

The chain is built from TRBV6-6 and TRBJ2-7, with D possibly matching TRBD1 (6 bases). The CDR3 consists of 13 residues. V lost 5 bases to trimming and J lost 1 base, with 9 bases between them. Germline loops: CDR1 MNHNY, CDR2 SVGAGI (reference sequence). CDR3 sequence reads: CASSERGSYEQYF. In DNA form, the CDR3 reads TGTGCCAGCAGTGAGAGGGGGTCCTACGAGCAGTACTTC.

V is TRBV6-2 or TRBV6-3 and J is TRBJ2-5; D not resolved. The CDR3 is 17 residues long. Germline V gives CDR1 MNHEY, CDR2 SVGEGT. V lost 2 bases, J lost 4 bases, and 20 bases lay in between. CDR3 protein: CASSYQKVFGLGETQYF. CDR3 nucleotides: TGTGCCAGCAGTTACCAGAAAGTGTTCGGGTTGGGAGAGACCCAGTACTTC.

The chain uses TRBV27 and TRBJ2-7; D unclear. In germline, CDR1 is MNHEY, CDR2 SMNVEV (reference sequence). This CDR3 spans 14 amino acids. V lost 0 bases and J 6 bases, leaving 12 bases between the germline ends. This chain's CDR3 is CASSLSRQILEQYF. For the CDR3, the DNA is TGTGCCAGCAGTTTATCTAGGCAAATCCTCGAGCAGTACTTC.

The sample holds a few counts of this clonotype. The chain carries TRBV10-3 and TRBJ1-1; D not certain. The CDR3 contains 13 residues. V was shortened by 5 bases and J by 1 base, with 8 bases between the two germline ends. Germline-derived CDR1 and CDR2 are ENHRY and SYGVKD. CDR3 nucleotides: TGTGCCATCAGTCGGTCGAAGAACACTGAAGCTTTCTTT. It encodes CAISRSKNTEAFF.

The J gene is TRBJ2-2, the V gene TRBV4-3; D is ambiguous. CDR1 and CDR2 (germline): LGHNA, YSLEER. The V end was cut by 1 base, the J end by 6 bases, with 15 bases between. This CDR3 has 16 residues. The CDR3 coding sequence is TGCGCCAGCAGCCAAGTGCGGCCACCTTTGTCCGGGGAGCTGTTTTTT. This codes for CASSQVRPPLSGELFF.